The T cell receptor (beta chain) described here comes from a study of shared clonotypes between healthy human individuals. Overall study findings and caveats: Compared with memory subsets, naive subsets generally had larger estimated richness.

Trimming removed 3 bases from V and 8 bases from J; junction bases left unmatched: 4. The CDR3 spans 14 residues. The germline gives CDR1 SGHVS, CDR2 FNYEAQ. Naive CD8 cells lacked CD45RO, underwent positive selection for CCR7 and left out terminally differentiated effector memory CD45RA+ cells. This table comes from immunoSEQ multiplex PCR, and its TCRdb copy is limited to in-frame clones, with some not included. This sample has around 580,000 clones, with more than 95% found just once. There are a few counts of this clone. Its antigen is not identified. The source of this sequence is a man aged 25 to 40 in good health. What was sequenced was naive CD8+ T cells sorted from blood. V and J are TRBV7-6 and TRBJ2-1; 10 bases agree with TRBD2. The CDR3 loop is CASSFPAGGYEQFF. The CDR3 bases are TGTGCCAGCAGCTTCCCAGCGGGAGGGTATGAGCAGTTCTTC. Variable domain in full (rest from reference TRBV7-6 and TRBJ2-1): GAGVSQSPRYKVTKRGQDVALRCDPISGHVSLYWYRQALGQGPEFLTYFNYEAQQDKSGLPNDRFSAERPEGSISTLTIQRTEQRDSAMYRCASSFPAGGYEQFFGPGTRLTVL.